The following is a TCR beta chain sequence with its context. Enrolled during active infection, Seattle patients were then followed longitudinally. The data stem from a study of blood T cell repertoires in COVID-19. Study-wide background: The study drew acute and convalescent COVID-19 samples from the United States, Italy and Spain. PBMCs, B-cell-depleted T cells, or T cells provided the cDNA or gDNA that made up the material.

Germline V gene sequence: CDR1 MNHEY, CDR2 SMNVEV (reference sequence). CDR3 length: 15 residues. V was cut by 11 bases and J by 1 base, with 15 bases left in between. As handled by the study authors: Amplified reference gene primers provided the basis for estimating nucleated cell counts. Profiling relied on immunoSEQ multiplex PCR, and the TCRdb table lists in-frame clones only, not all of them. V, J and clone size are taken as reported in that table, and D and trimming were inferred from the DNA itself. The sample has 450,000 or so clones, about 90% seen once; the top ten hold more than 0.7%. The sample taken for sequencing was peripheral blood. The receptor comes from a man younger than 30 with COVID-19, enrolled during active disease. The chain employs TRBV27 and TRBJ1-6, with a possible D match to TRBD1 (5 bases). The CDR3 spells CASRNQGSYNSPLHF. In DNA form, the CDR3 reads TGTGCCTCAAGGAACCAGGGTTCCTATAATTCACCCCTCCACTTT.